This T cell receptor (beta chain) was sequenced during a study of spatial heterogeneity in lung cancer (dated by TCRdb to between 2018 and 2021). Study-wide context: Donors were around 71 patients with early-stage, untreated non-small cell lung cancer from the lung TRACERx cohort. Follow-up PBMC samples were sequenced whenever available, with a median time to follow-up of 2 to 3 years after resection. Beta-chain transcripts were consistently detected in greater numbers than alpha-chain transcripts, which likely reflects a higher abundance of beta-chain transcripts. In the raw uncorrected reads, each unique combination of TCR and UMI appeared on average more than ten times. The study quantitatively compared TCR alpha and beta repertoires across multiple tumor regions, matched nontumor lung and blood in non-small cell lung cancer. Nonsynonymous mutation counts, determined by whole-exome sequencing of tumor tissue, were related to TCR repertoire features. At surgery, both alpha and beta chains were TCR-sequenced in roughly 200 tumor regions, about 61 matched nontumor lung samples and some 60 PBMC samples.

Libraries came from 5' RACE. Sequencing relied on a NextSeq 500. In the TCR library protocol, a unique molecular identifier was attached to each TCR cDNA molecule so that PCR and sequencing errors could be corrected. As for how the authors treated the data: TCR identification, UMI-based error correction and CDR3 extraction were performed with Decombinator tools. TCRs above a frequency of 2 per 1,000, corresponding to the top 1% of the tumor frequency distribution, were defined as expanded. Renyi diversity was calculated using the R vegan package after each repertoire was subsampled 100 times to 5,000 TCRs. CDR3 similarity networks were built from amino acid triplet string-kernel similarity, connecting CDR3s with pairwise similarity above 0.82. TCRdb reran the public reads through fastp at Q25 and MiXCR, keeping productive beta chains. Merged by CDR3 protein, the rows form single entries marked with the most common genes and DNA. The V and J calls here are based on TCRdb, not the publication. This sample gives roughly 110,000 distinct CDR3 sequences in total; approximately 10% of them show up just once. 20% to 30% of the sample rests with the top ten.

The sample's time point label is to be understood as: blood at routine non-recurrence follow-up after resection. TCR sequencing used whole RNA extracted from tumor and nontumor lung tissue, or from cryopreserved PBMC samples, without cell sorting. Patients were selected for TCR sequencing only if sufficient RNA was available from at least two tumor regions. With respect to this clonotype: The antigen this receptor binds is unknown. Base quality data are lacking; no much larger clone is found one base away.

The CDR1 and CDR2 encoded by the germline V gene (reference sequence) are DFQATT and SNEGSKA. From the cysteine through the phenylalanine, the CDR3 covers 14 amino acids. The CDR3 DNA has 42 bases and is translated from base 1. V loses 1 base, J loses 1 base, and the germline ends lie 9 bases apart. Broader findings and caveats from the paper: Ubiquitous expanded tumor TCRs were detected in blood more often at tumor resection than at routine follow-up. Confirming at a functional level the hypothesis that regional TCRs recognize regional mutations was considered to require additional single-cell paired TCR alpha and beta sequencing. Only roughly 15 patients were included in comparisons of baseline and follow-up blood repertoires.

The material was PBMCs, obtained at follow-up. Here the chain combines TRBV20-1 and TRBJ2-3; a weak D assignment points to TRBD2 (6 bases agree). The TCR was taken from a female donor with early-stage non-small cell lung cancer. In nucleotides, the sequence is TGCAGTGCTAGAGTTGAGCGGGGCACAGATACGCAGTATTTT. The resulting protein is CSARVERGTDTQYF.